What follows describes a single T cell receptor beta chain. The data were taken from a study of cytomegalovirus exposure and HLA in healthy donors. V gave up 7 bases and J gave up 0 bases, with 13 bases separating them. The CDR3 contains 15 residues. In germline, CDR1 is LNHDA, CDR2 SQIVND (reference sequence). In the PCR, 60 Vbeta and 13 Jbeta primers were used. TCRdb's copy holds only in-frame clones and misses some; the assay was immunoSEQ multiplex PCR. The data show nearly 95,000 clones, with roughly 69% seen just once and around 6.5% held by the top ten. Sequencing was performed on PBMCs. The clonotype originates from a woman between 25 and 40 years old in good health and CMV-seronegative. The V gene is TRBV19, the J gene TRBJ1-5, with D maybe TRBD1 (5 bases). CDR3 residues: CASKLGQNSNQPQHF. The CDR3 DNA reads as TGTGCCAGTAAGTTAGGACAAAATAGCAATCAGCCCCAGCATTTT.